This T cell receptor (beta chain) derives from a study of chemoradiotherapy in HPV16-positive cancers. Notes on the study in general: HPV-responsive T-cell expansion during chemoradiotherapy was linked to improved recurrence-free survival in HPV16-positive patients. The functional HPV-specific definition rests on just a couple of HPV16-positive patients. Candidate HPV-specific clones and E7-related TCR motifs grew in tumor during treatment.

Assay used: immunoSEQ multiplex PCR; TCRdb lists only in-frame clones, some missing. Of about 4,000 clones listed, about 93% were seen once; the top ten hold about 2%. A remark on this clone: As yet, its antigen is unknown.

The ends were cut back, 5 bases at V and 4 bases at J, with 14 bases in the middle. The CDR3 contains 14 residues. Germline CDR1 and CDR2: SGHTA and FQGTGA. The V call is TRBV7-3, the J call TRBJ1-1, with a tentative D call TRBD1 (6 bases). The clonotype comes from a human donor with HPV-associated anogenital cancer. Sample collection occurred from a patient who underwent chemoradiotherapy. The CDR3 DNA reads as TGTGCCAGCAGCGCCACCAGGGGCTCCACTGAAGCTTTCTTT. This sequence encodes CASSATRGSTEAFF.